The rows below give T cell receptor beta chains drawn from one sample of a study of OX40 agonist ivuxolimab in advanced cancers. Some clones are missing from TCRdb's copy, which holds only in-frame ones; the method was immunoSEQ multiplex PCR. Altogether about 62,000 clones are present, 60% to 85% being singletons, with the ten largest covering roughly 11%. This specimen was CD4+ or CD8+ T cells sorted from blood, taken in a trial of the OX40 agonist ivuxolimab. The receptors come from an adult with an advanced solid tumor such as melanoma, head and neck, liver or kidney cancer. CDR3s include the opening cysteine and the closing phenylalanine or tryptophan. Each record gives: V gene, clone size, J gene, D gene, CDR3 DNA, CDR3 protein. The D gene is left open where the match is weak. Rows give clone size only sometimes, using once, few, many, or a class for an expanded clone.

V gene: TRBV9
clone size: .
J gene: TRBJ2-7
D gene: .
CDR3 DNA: TGTGCCAGCAGCCCACCAGAGGGGGGACAACCCTACGAGCAGTACTTC
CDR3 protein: CASSPPEGGQPYEQYF

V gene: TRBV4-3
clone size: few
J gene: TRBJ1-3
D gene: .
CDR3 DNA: TGCGCCAGCAGCCAGAGCGCAGGGAGGTCTTCTGGAAACACCATATATTTT
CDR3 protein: CASSQSAGRSSGNTIYF

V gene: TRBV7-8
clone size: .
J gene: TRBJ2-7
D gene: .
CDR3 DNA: TGTGCCAGCAGCTTGACTCGGCTCGAGCAGTACTTC
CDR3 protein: CASSLTRLEQYF

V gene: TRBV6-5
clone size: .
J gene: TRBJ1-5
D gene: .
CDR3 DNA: TGTGCCAGCAGTGATTCGGGGCCCCAGCATTTT
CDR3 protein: CASSDSGPQHF

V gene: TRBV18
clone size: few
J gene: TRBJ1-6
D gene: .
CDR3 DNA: TGTGCCAGCCTCCAGGATCCCGCGGGTTCACCCCTCCACTTT
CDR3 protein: CASLQDPAGSPLHF

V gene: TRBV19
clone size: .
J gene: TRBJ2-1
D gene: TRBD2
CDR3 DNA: TGTGCCAGTAGCAGGACTAGCGGGCTCTACAATGAGCAGTTCTTC
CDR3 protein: CASSRTSGLYNEQFF

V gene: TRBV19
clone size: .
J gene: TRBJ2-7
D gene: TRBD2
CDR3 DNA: TGTGCCAGTAGTTTCCGGACTAGCGGAACTTACGAGCAGTACTTC
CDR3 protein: CASSFRTSGTYEQYF

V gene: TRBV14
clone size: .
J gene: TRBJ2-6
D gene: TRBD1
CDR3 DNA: TGTGCCAGCAGCCCCCAGGGGGCGGGGGCCAACGTCCTGACTTTC
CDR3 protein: CASSPQGAGANVLTF

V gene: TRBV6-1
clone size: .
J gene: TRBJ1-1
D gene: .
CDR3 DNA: TGTGCCAGCAGCCTAAATGAAGCTTTCTTT
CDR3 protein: CASSLNEAFF

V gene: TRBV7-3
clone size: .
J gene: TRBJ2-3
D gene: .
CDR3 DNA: TGTGCCAGCAGCCCCACAAAGGGGGTTTCTCGCACAGATACGCAGTATTTT
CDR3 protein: CASSPTKGVSRTDTQYF

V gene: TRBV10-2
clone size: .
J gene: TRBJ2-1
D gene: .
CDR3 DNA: TGCGCCAGCAAATCGGACAGATACAATGAGCAGTTCTTC
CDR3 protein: CASKSDRYNEQFF